This passage covers 14 T cell receptor beta chains from one sample sequenced in a study of CD8+ T cells in alopecia areata. Reverse transcription of extracted RNA yielded cDNA, which provided the sequencing template. The protocol was immunoSEQ multiplex PCR, while the TCRdb copy is restricted to in-frame clones and leaves out a portion. This table holds roughly 110,000 clones, roughly 56% found once. This sample's treatment: oral pan-JAK inhibitor, 5-10 mg twice daily. The sequencing used CD4+ T cells sorted from blood, collected at week 24, from a patient treated with tofacitinib. These receptors originate from a human donor with alopecia areata.

This clone was seen more than once but under ten times. The chain recombines TRBV7-2 with TRBJ1-1; TRBD1 might be the D (5 bases). Per the germline V gene, CDR1 is SGHTA and CDR2 is FQGNSA. Trimming removed 0 bases at V and 8 bases at J, with 10 bases between. This CDR3 has 13 amino acids. CDR3 residues: CASSLAPTEEAFF. CDR3 DNA sequence: TGTGCCAGCAGCTTAGCGCCGACAGAGGAAGCTTTCTTT.

This clone was observed a handful of times. The chain couples TRBV19 to TRBJ1-5; D perhaps matches TRBD1 (6 bases). The CDR3 covers 17 residues. V was trimmed by 6 bases and J by 0 bases, leaving 18 bases between them. Germline CDR1 and CDR2: LNHDA and SQIVND (reference sequence). Written as DNA, the CDR3 is TGTGCCAGTAGCGAACTGGACAGAGCTTATAGCAATCAGCCCCAGCATTTT. Its protein is CASSELDRAYSNQPQHF.

The gene calls are TRBV6-5 and TRBJ2-1, with TRBD2 matching over 8 bases. The CDR3 sequence is 14 residues long. Germline V gene lookup returns CDR1 MNHEY and CDR2 SVGAGI. Trimming cost V 7 bases and J 6 bases; bases outside gene matches: 8. In DNA form, the CDR3 reads TGTGCCAGCATCGACGTCGGGAGGGGCAATGAGCAGTTCTTC. It is translated as CASIDVGRGNEQFF.

The chain employs TRBV4-1 and TRBJ1-1, with D perhaps matching TRBD1 (5 bases). The CDR3 runs 14 residues. Germline values: CDR1 MGHRA, CDR2 YSYEKL. V was clipped by 4 bases and J by 3 bases, with 12 bases between them. The CDR3 spells CASSRRARDTEAFF. The CDR3 DNA reads TGCGCCAGCAGCCGCAGGGCCCGGGACACTGAAGCTTTCTTT.

In this sample, this clone turned up a few times. The gene calls are TRBV29-1 and TRBJ1-1, with D perhaps TRBD1 (5 bases). Germline V gene lookup returns CDR1 SQVTM and CDR2 ANQGSEA. Trimming shortened V by 5 bases and J by 3 bases, and 13 bases separated the two germline ends. The CDR3 sequence is 13 residues long. CDR3 protein: CSVSGKVDTEAFF. CDR3 DNA: TGCAGCGTTTCAGGGAAAGTTGACACTGAAGCTTTCTTT. The entire variable domain, with the rest obtained from reference TRBV29-1 and TRBJ1-1, is as follows: SAVISQKPSRDICQRGTSLTIQCQVDSQVTMMFWYRQQPGQSLTLIATANQGSEATYESGFVIDKFPISRPNLTFSTLTVSNMSPEDSSIYLCSVSGKVDTEAFFGQGTRLTVV.

The V gene is TRBV30, the J gene TRBJ1-2; D unclear. CDR3 length equals 12 residues. Germline V gene sequence: CDR1 GTSNPN, CDR2 SVGIG (reference sequence). Trimming pared 2 bases from V and 7 bases from J, leaving 11 bases between. CDR3 region: CAWSSRLSGYTF. The CDR3 DNA is TGTGCCTGGAGTTCTCGGTTGAGTGGCTACACCTTC.

This chain uses TRBV7-2 with TRBJ1-5, with D possibly TRBD1 on 6 matching bases. The CDR3 is 15 residues long. The germline V and J ends were trimmed by 3 bases and 4 bases, with 13 bases remaining between them. Germline CDR1 and CDR2: SGHTA and FQGNSA. Here the CDR3 reads CASSLQTGSNQPQHF. CDR3 sequence (DNA): TGTGCCAGCAGCTTGCAAACAGGGAGTAATCAGCCCCAGCATTTT.

For the CDR3, the DNA is TGTGCCAGCAGCTTTACAGGGGACTATGGCTACACCTTC. Translated: CASSFTGDYGYTF. V gene TRBV5-4 combines with J gene TRBJ1-2, with 7 bases fitting TRBD1. Germline assignment: CDR1 SGHNT and CDR2 YYREEE (reference sequence). The V segment lost 2 bases and the J segment 3 bases; nucleotides outside the gene matches: 1. The CDR3 has 13 residues.

J is TRBJ1-2 and V is TRBV29-1; tentatively, D is TRBD1 (5 bases). This CDR3 is built from 15 residues. V lost 3 bases, J lost 3 bases, and 17 bases lay in between. Germline V gene lookup returns CDR1 SQVTM and CDR2 ANQGSEA. The CDR3 protein is CSVESYGGSHYGYTF. For the CDR3, the DNA is TGCAGCGTTGAGTCTTACGGGGGGTCGCACTATGGCTACACCTTC.

V is TRBV2 and J is TRBJ2-3; D not certain. The CDR3 runs to 14 residues. The germline CDR1 and CDR2 sequences are SNHLY and FYNNEI. V lost 4 bases and J lost 2, with 10 bases in between. The CDR3 here is CASSGPAYTDTQYF. Here the CDR3 DNA reads TGTGCCAGCAGTGGTCCAGCGTACACAGATACGCAGTATTTT.

This clone has only a few counts. The chain has TRBV2 and TRBJ2-3; D is ambiguous. The germline gives CDR1 SNHLY, CDR2 FYNNEI. CDR3 length: 13 residues. V dropped 2 bases and J dropped 6 bases, with 9 bases sitting between them. The CDR3 spells CASSENGFDTQYF. Written as DNA, the CDR3 is TGTGCCAGCAGTGAAAATGGGTTTGATACGCAGTATTTT. Drawing the rest from reference TRBV2 and TRBJ2-3, the complete variable domain is EPEVTQTPSHQVTQMGQEVILRCVPISNHLYFYWYRQILGQKVEFLVSFYNNEISEKSEIFDDQFSVERPDGSNFTLKIRSTKLEDSAMYFCASSENGFDTQYFGPGTRLTVL.

V usage is TRBV11-2 and J usage is TRBJ2-5, with D perhaps TRBD1 (6 bases). The CDR3 is 13 amino acids. V lost 5 bases, J lost 3 bases, and 10 bases lay in between. Germline assignment: CDR1 SGHAT and CDR2 FQNNGV. The CDR3 bases are TGTGCCAGCAGCGGACAGTTAGAAGAGACCCAGTACTTC. It yields the protein CASSGQLEETQYF.

The CDR3 sequence: CASNLRGDTYEQYF. Written as DNA, the CDR3 is TGTGCCAGCAACCTCCGGGGAGACACCTACGAGCAGTACTTC. The J gene is TRBJ2-7, the V gene TRBV7-2; a possible D gene is TRBD2 (5 bases). Germline V CDR1 and CDR2: SGHTA, FQGNSA. The CDR3 is 14 residues long. V dropped 7 bases and J dropped 2 bases, with 15 bases sitting between them.

This chain connects TRBV27 to TRBJ2-7; possible D gene TRBD2, 5 bases. The germline V and J ends were trimmed by 2 bases and 7 bases, with 12 bases remaining between them. This CDR3 is 13 amino acids long. Germline CDR1 is MNHEY and CDR2 is SMNVEV (reference sequence). The CDR3 DNA is TGTGCCAGCAGTTTAGGTTCTAGGAGGGAGCAGTACTTC. Protein: CASSLGSRREQYF.